The TCR beta chain described here comes from a study of T cell changes during pregnancy in multiple sclerosis. Sequenced by immunoSEQ multiplex PCR; TCRdb stores in-frame clones only, minus some. The sample consists of 25,000 to 35,000 clones, roughly 89% of them appearing once. This clone was seen once. This receptor was identified in a female donor in good health, enrolled as a control in a pregnancy study. This sample comprised CD4+ T cells from peripheral blood mononuclear cells, obtained in the first trimester of pregnancy.

CDR3 DNA sequence: TGCAGCGTTGTTGCCGGACAGGATCTAAGGGGGGCTTTCTTT. This translates into CSVVAGQDLRGAFF. The chain recombines TRBV29-1 with TRBJ1-1; 7 nucleotides agree with TRBD1. The CDR3 contains 14 residues. Germline assignment: CDR1 SQVTM and CDR2 ANQGSEA. V was clipped by 4 bases and J by 11 bases; unmatched bases: 16.